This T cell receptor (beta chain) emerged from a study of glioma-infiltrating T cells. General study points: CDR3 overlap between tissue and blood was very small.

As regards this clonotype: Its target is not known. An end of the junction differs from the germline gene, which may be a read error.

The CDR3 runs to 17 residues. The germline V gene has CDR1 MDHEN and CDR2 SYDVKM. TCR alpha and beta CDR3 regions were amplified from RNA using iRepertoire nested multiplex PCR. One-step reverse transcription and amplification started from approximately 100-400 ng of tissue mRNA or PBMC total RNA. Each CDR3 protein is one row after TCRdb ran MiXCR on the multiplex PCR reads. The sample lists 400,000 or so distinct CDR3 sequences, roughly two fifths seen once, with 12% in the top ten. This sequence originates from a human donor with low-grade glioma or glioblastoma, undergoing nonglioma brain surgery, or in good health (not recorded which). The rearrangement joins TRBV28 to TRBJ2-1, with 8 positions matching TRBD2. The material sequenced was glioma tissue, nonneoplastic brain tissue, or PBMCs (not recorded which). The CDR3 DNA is TGTGCCAGCAATTTACCCCTTAGCGGGAACTCCTACAATGAGCAGTTCTTC. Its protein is CASNLPLSGNSYNEQFF.